This entry lists 29 T cell receptor beta chains sequenced from one sample in a study of beta chain features in type 1 diabetes. All of the isolated RNA was reverse transcribed, so expressed TCRB transcripts were sequenced. Sequencing used immunoSEQ multiplex PCR; TCRdb keeps in-frame clones, though not all of them. The table has 620,000 or so clones, about a sixth seen once. The specimen sequenced was naive CD4+ T cells from blood. The receptor set was obtained from a man between 18 and 29 years old in good health.

This clone has just a few counts. The gene calls are TRBV19 and TRBJ1-5; 7 nucleotides agree with TRBD1. In germline, CDR1 is LNHDA, CDR2 SQIVND (reference sequence). J was trimmed by 4 bases and V by 5 bases; bases with no gene match: 11. The CDR3 totals 16 residues. The CDR3 sequence: CASSYTKGQRNQPQHF. The CDR3 coding sequence is TGTGCCAGTAGTTATACTAAGGGACAGAGAAATCAGCCCCAGCATTTT. Full variable domain (missing parts from reference TRBV19 and TRBJ1-5): DGGITQSPKYLFRKEGQNVTLSCEQNLNHDAMYWYRQDPGQGLRLIYYSQIVNDFQKGDIAEGYSVSREKKESFPLTVTSAQKNPTAFYLCASSYTKGQRNQPQHFGDGTRLSIL.

The J gene is TRBJ1-3, the V gene TRBV10-3; TRBD1 is a possible D gene (6 bases). Trimming shortened V by 0 bases and J by 2 bases, and 8 bases separated the two germline ends. The germline gives CDR1 ENHRY, CDR2 SYGVKD. The CDR3 extends over 15 amino acids. CDR3 sequence (DNA): TGTGCCATCAGTGAGTCCCCAGGGGCTGGAAACACCATATATTTT. Amino acids: CAISESPGAGNTIYF.

This clone was seen only a few times. V gene TRBV5-4 combines with J gene TRBJ1-2, with D tentatively TRBD1 (6 bases). CDR1 is SGHNT and CDR2 is YYREEE in the germline V gene (reference sequence). This CDR3 region has 15 residues. V lost 1 base, J lost 3 bases, and 13 bases lay in between. This chain's CDR3 is CASSLPGAPYYGYTF. DNA of the CDR3: TGTGCCAGCAGCTTGCCGGGGGCGCCTTACTATGGCTACACCTTC. The full variable domain, completed using reference TRBV5-4 and TRBJ1-2, is ETGVTQSPTHLIKTRGQQVTLRCSSQSGHNTVSWYQQALGQGPQFIFQYYREEENGRGNFPPRFSGLQFPNYSSELNVNALELDDSALYLCASSLPGAPYYGYTFGSGTRLTVV.

V usage is TRBV28 and J usage is TRBJ1-6, with unresolved D. V lost 2 bases and J 2 bases, leaving 10 bases between the germline ends. Germline V gene lookup returns CDR1 MDHEN and CDR2 SYDVKM. CDR3 length: 16 residues. CDR3 sequence (DNA): TGTGCCAGCAGTTTAAGTAAAGTAGCCTATAATTCACCCCTCCACTTT. Translation gives CASSLSKVAYNSPLHF. The whole variable domain, remainder taken from reference TRBV28 and TRBJ1-6, is DVKVTQSSRYLVKRTGEKVFLECVQDMDHENMFWYRQDPGLGLRLIYFSYDVKMKEKGDIPEGYSVSREKKERFSLILESASTNQTSMYLCASSLSKVAYNSPLHFGNGTRLTVT.

The rearrangement uses TRBV18 and TRBJ1-2; a weak D match, TRBD1 (5 bases). CDR1 is KGHSH and CDR2 is LQKENI in the germline V gene. V lost 2 bases to trimming and J lost 3 bases, with 10 bases between them. CDR3 length: 14 amino acids. The CDR3 coding sequence is TGTGCCAGCTCACCATGGCGGGACGACTATGGCTACACCTTC. Encoded protein: CASSPWRDDYGYTF.

This chain connects TRBV4-3 to TRBJ2-6; D not certain. Trimming took off 2 bases at V and 2 bases at J, with 13 bases between the two ends. This CDR3 has 17 amino acids. Germline lookup yields CDR1 LGHNA and CDR2 YSLEER. CDR3 sequence reads: CASSQSKSATGANVLTF. The CDR3 DNA sequence: TGCGCCAGCAGCCAAAGTAAGTCGGCGACTGGGGCCAACGTCCTGACTTTC.

The V call is TRBV9, the J call TRBJ1-5; 8 positions match TRBD1. Germline CDR1 is SGDLS and CDR2 is YYNGEE. This CDR3 is 15 amino acids long. V was clipped by 7 bases and J by 7 bases; unmatched bases: 13. CDR3 loop: CASSSQGARGQPQHF. The CDR3 DNA reads as TGTGCCAGCTCCAGTCAGGGGGCGCGGGGCCAGCCCCAGCATTTT.

This clone was observed a few times. The chain combines TRBV21-1 with TRBJ2-7; the table calls TRBD1, which could not be checked here. TRBV21-1 is reported as a pseudogene. The CDR3 has 15 residues. The CDR3 sequence is CASSGRTGALYEQYF. The DNA for the CDR3 is TGTGCCAGCAGTGGCCGGACAGGGGCTCTCTACGAGCAGTACTTC.

V usage is TRBV18 and J usage is TRBJ1-5; a weak D match, TRBD1 (6 bases). From germline, CDR1 is KGHSH and CDR2 LQKENI. V was cut by 2 bases and J by 2 bases, with 13 bases left in between. CDR3 size: 16 residues. For the CDR3, the DNA is TGTGCCAGCTCACCATTAGGGGGGGCGGGCAATCAGCCCCAGCATTTT. This sequence encodes CASSPLGGAGNQPQHF.

V and J are TRBV28 and TRBJ2-5; D is uncertain. The length of the CDR3 is 16 residues. CDR1 is MDHEN and CDR2 is SYDVKM in the germline V gene. The V and J ends lost 7 bases and 7 bases respectively, with 25 bases between them. As DNA, the CDR3 is TGTGCCAGCACTCCTTTTTTAGTACAACGGTTTTGGACCCAGTACTTC. Its protein is CASTPFLVQRFWTQYF.

V is TRBV7-3 and J is TRBJ2-6; 8 bases align to TRBD1. The CDR3 runs to 17 residues. The V segment lost 2 bases and the J segment 5 bases; nucleotides outside the gene matches: 8. Germline values: CDR1 SGHTA, CDR2 FQGTGA. The CDR3 DNA is TGTGCCAGCAGCTTAGGGGGACAGGCCGGCCGGGCCAACGTCCTGACTTTC. Amino acids: CASSLGGQAGRANVLTF.

This clone has a handful of counts. This sequence joins TRBV27 and TRBJ1-2; maybe TRBD1 (5 bases). Trimming cost V 8 bases and J 8 bases, with 12 bases left between them. From germline, CDR1 is MNHEY and CDR2 SMNVEV (reference sequence). The CDR3 has 11 residues. The CDR3 reads CASGRDLGYTF. CDR3 coding DNA: TGTGCCAGCGGCCGGGACTTAGGCTACACCTTC.

This sequence joins TRBV4-3 and TRBJ2-1, with 12 positions matching TRBD2. The CDR3 extends over 15 amino acids. The trim removed 1 base at V and 13 bases at J, leaving 8 bases unmatched. CDR1 is LGHNA and CDR2 is YSLEER in the germline V gene. CDR3 nucleotides: TGCGCCAGCAGCCAAGTCCTAGCGGGGGGGCATATCCAGTTCTTC. It encodes CASSQVLAGGHIQFF.

The CDR3 sequence is CASSVFGQGPYEQYF. The CDR3 bases are TGTGCCAGCAGTGTTTTCGGACAGGGGCCCTACGAGCAGTACTTC. The V and J genes are TRBV2 and TRBJ2-7, with 9 bases matching TRBD1. The CDR3 contains 15 residues. The V and J ends lost 4 bases and 2 bases, in that order; junction bases with no gene match: 6. CDR1 and CDR2 from the germline V gene are SNHLY and FYNNEI.

The chain's CDR3 is CASSSPGEAFF. In DNA, the CDR3 is TGTGCCAGCAGCTCGCCGGGCGAAGCTTTCTTT. The V and J genes are TRBV7-6 and TRBJ1-1; D not certain. Trimming removed 4 bases from V and 8 bases from J, with 8 bases in between. Germline V gene data show CDR1 as SGHVS and CDR2 as FNYEAQ. The length of the CDR3 is 11 residues.

This chain connects TRBV14 to TRBJ2-1; no reliable D call. CDR1 SGHDN and CDR2 FVKESK come from the germline V gene. Trimming shortened V by 2 bases and J by 0 bases, and 2 bases separated the two germline ends. The CDR3 has 13 residues. CDR3 region: CASSQLSYNEQFF. CDR3 in DNA: TGTGCCAGCAGCCAACTCTCCTACAATGAGCAGTTCTTC.

This clone was recorded a few times. The chain couples TRBV7-2 to TRBJ1-2; 8 bases align to TRBD1. Germline values: CDR1 SGHTA, CDR2 FQGNSA. V dropped 5 bases and J dropped 8; count of bases not matched to a gene: 16. The CDR3 extends over 16 amino acids. CDR3 sequence reads: CASSPQPGTGVGGYTF. CDR3 DNA sequence: TGTGCCAGCAGCCCCCAGCCCGGGACAGGAGTTGGGGGCTACACCTTC.

Turning to this clone: Different DNA sequences within this sample yield the same CDR3. The chain couples TRBV28 to TRBJ1-2; no firm D call. Germline CDR1 MDHEN, CDR2 SYDVKM. This CDR3 region has 12 residues. The germline V and J ends were trimmed by 6 bases and 4 bases, with 9 bases remaining between them. The CDR3 sequence is CASSPWGYGYTF. CDR3 coding DNA: TGTGCCAGCAGCCCCTGGGGCTATGGCTACACCTTC.

The V call is TRBV5-1, the J call TRBJ2-3, with D unclear. The CDR3 is 14 residues long. Looked up from germline, CDR1 is SGHRS and CDR2 is YFSETQ. V was clipped by 0 bases and J by 4 bases, with 9 bases between them. CDR3 coding DNA: TGCGCCAGCAGCTTGGGAGGATGGGCAGATACGCAGTATTTT. The encoded protein is CASSLGGWADTQYF.

This clone turned up a few times. The J gene is TRBJ2-5, the V gene TRBV5-4; 9 positions match TRBD1. Germline trimming cut 3 bases from V and 1 base from J; bases unmatched to any gene: 4. The CDR3 has 15 amino acids. CDR1 is SGHNT and CDR2 is YYREEE in the germline V gene (reference sequence). The CDR3: CASSSGTGIQETQYF. The CDR3 DNA reads TGTGCCAGCAGCTCCGGGACAGGGATCCAAGAGACCCAGTACTTC.

The chain couples TRBV2 to TRBJ1-2; possible D gene TRBD1, 5 bases. The CDR3 has 14 residues. V lost 3 bases to trimming and J lost 4 bases, with 12 bases between them. CDR1 SNHLY and CDR2 FYNNEI come from the germline V gene. The CDR3, as DNA: TGTGCCAGCAGTGAGTCGGGGGGTAGCTATGGCTACACCTTC. Translating it yields CASSESGGSYGYTF.

In this sample, this clone turned up a few times. V is TRBV18 and J is TRBJ2-3; no clear D gene. This CDR3 spans 17 amino acids. The V and J ends lost 0 bases and 2 bases respectively, with 15 bases between them. Looked up from germline, CDR1 is KGHSH and CDR2 is LQKENI. CDR3 sequence reads: CASSPPGLRRFTDTQYF. In nucleotides, the CDR3 is TGTGCCAGCTCACCACCGGGTCTGAGGAGATTCACAGATACGCAGTATTTT.

This clone was counted a few times. The V gene is TRBV4-1, the J gene TRBJ2-1; 7 nucleotides align to TRBD1. The CDR3 runs to 18 residues. With V trimmed by 3 bases and J by 4 bases, 15 bases remained unmatched. Germline loops: CDR1 MGHRA, CDR2 YSYEKL. The CDR3 protein is CASSHNLRQGVGYNEQFF. DNA of the CDR3: TGCGCCAGCAGCCACAACTTGAGGCAGGGGGTGGGTTACAATGAGCAGTTCTTC.

The table lists this clone with a few counts. This chain's CDR3 is CASSSVPSGNTIYF. In nucleotides, the CDR3 is TGTGCCAGCAGCTCGGTTCCCTCTGGAAACACCATATATTTT. The genes are TRBV6-4 and TRBJ1-3, with D unresolved. Trimming shortened V by 6 bases and J by 0 bases, and 9 bases separated the two germline ends. Germline assignment: CDR1 MRHNA and CDR2 SNTAGT. The CDR3 is made up of 14 amino acids.

This clone was found a few times. The chain is built from TRBV14 and TRBJ1-1, with D possibly TRBD1 on 5 matching bases. The germline gives CDR1 SGHDN, CDR2 FVKESK. With 2 bases removed from V and 11 bases from J, the gap between germline ends came to 15 bases. The CDR3 covers 13 residues. CDR3 DNA sequence: TGTGCCAGCAGCCAACAAGGGGCCCGTACGGCTTTCTTT. Translated: CASSQQGARTAFF.

The gene calls are TRBV27 and TRBJ2-3; D might be TRBD2 (6 bases). Germline CDR1 MNHEY, CDR2 SMNVEV (reference sequence). The CDR3 loop spans 14 amino acids. Trimming took off 3 bases at V and 3 bases at J, with 10 bases between the two ends. CDR3 protein: CASSFGRWTDTQYF. In DNA, the CDR3 is TGTGCCAGCAGTTTTGGGAGGTGGACAGATACGCAGTATTTT.

V and J are TRBV27 and TRBJ2-3; D is ambiguous. Trimming pared 2 bases from V and 2 bases from J, leaving 14 bases between. CDR3 length: 16 residues. The germline CDR1 and CDR2 sequences are MNHEY and SMNVEV (reference sequence). The DNA for the CDR3 is TGTGCCAGCAGTTTAATAAGGGTCGATACCACAGATACGCAGTATTTT. Translated, it gives CASSLIRVDTTDTQYF.

This clone turned up a few times. V and J are TRBV4-3 and TRBJ2-2; D is undetermined. Deletions cut 3 bases from V and 10 bases from J, with 18 bases between. The CDR3 spans 15 residues. CDR1 LGHNA and CDR2 YSLEER come from the germline V gene. This CDR3 is CASSQVIIGHSELFF. The CDR3, as DNA: TGCGCCAGCAGCCAGGTTATAATCGGGCACTCGGAGCTGTTTTTT.

This clone was detected only a few times. The chain couples TRBV7-8 to TRBJ2-1; 7 bases agree with TRBD2. The germline CDR1 and CDR2 sequences are SGHVS and FQNEAQ. The CDR3 has 16 residues. J gave up 2 bases and V 5 bases, and 9 bases lay outside the gene matches. CDR3 residues: CASSPMGGTPYNEQFF. The CDR3 region has the DNA TGTGCCAGCAGCCCAATGGGGGGGACCCCCTACAATGAGCAGTTCTTC. The variable domain in full, completed from reference TRBV7-8 and TRBJ2-1, reads GAGVSQSPRYKVAKRGQDVALRCDPISGHVSLFWYQQALGQGPEFLTYFQNEAQLDKSGLPSDRFFAERPEGSVSTLKIQRTQQEDSAVYLCASSPMGGTPYNEQFFGPGTRLTVL.